This T cell receptor (beta chain) was captured in a study of radiotherapy plus CTLA-4 blockade in lung cancer. Overall study: Objective response rate was about 18%; disease control rate, approximately 33%. Findings of the study overall: Some TCR clones had been derived from tumors. These clones expanded in peripheral blood after radiotherapy plus ipilimumab. Dynamics of early blood T cell clones, together with interferon-beta, were reportedly the best predictors of response.

TCRdb's table, derived via immunoSEQ multiplex PCR, lists solely in-frame clones and lacks some. The sample includes 70,000 to 85,000 clones, roughly 69% seen only once; the top ten take 8% to 10%. Enrolled patients, whose metastatic non-small-cell lung cancer was chemo-refractory, received focal radiation plus CTLA-4 blockade with ipilimumab. Points on this clone: What it recognizes is unknown. Other DNA sequences in the sample encode the same CDR3.

This CDR3 is built from 13 residues. The V gene's germline CDR1 is MNHEY and CDR2 SMNVEV (reference sequence). The J segment lost 4 bases and the V segment lost 4 bases, leaving 2 bases of the junction unmatched. The rearrangement joins TRBV27 to TRBJ1-1; the match to TRBD1 covers 8 bases. The TCR comes from a human donor with non-small cell lung cancer whose response to radiotherapy plus ipilimumab could not be evaluated. This specimen consisted of peripheral blood, obtained from a patient treated with radiotherapy plus ipilimumab. The CDR3 spells CASSSTGGTEAFF. The DNA of the CDR3 is TGTGCCAGCAGTTCCACAGGGGGCACTGAAGCTTTCTTT.